The sequence of this T cell receptor beta chain was determined in a study of T cells in Graves' hyperthyroidism and ophthalmopathy. Study outcomes and limitations: Most thyroid clonotypes expanded above 0.001 were also detected in blood.

Amplification yielded TCR beta CDR3 regions, with RNA transcripts as the source. The primer set for the first-round RT-PCR of the TCR CDR3 was HTBI. One entry per CDR3 protein results from TCRdb running MiXCR on the multiplex PCR reads. The profile shows about 520,000 distinct CDR3 sequences, less than 25% of them singletons. Absent ophthalmopathy progression within 18 months defined stable Graves' hyperthyroidism. In patients aged 18 to 65, hyperthyroidism was newly diagnosed, with duration under 2 months. The CDR3 is 13 residues long. Trimming took off 4 bases at V and 0 bases at J, with 4 bases between the two ends. Ten or more counts support this clonotype. The antigen is undetermined.

The receptor's source is a young man with Graves' hyperthyroidism. The V call is TRBV12-3 or TRBV12-4, the J call TRBJ1-3; D gene unclear. Specimen: blood. CDR3 protein: CASSSSSGNTIYF. The CDR3 region has the DNA TGTGCCAGCAGTTCTAGCTCTGGAAACACCATATATTTT.